This TCR beta chain was recorded in a study of PD-L1 blockade in urothelial cancer. As regards this clone: Its antigen is not known.

Time point given: pretreatment peripheral blood. Method: immunoSEQ multiplex PCR; TCRdb's copy keeps in-frame clones and lacks some. Among 40,000 or so clones, around four fifths were seen once, and the ten largest hold 6.8%. CDR1 and CDR2 from the germline V gene are MNHEY and SVGAGI. This CDR3 comprises 14 residues. V dropped 6 bases and J dropped 7 bases, with 18 bases sitting between them. Findings and limits, study-wide: TCR clonality was measured in pretreatment peripheral blood. Clonality below the median predicted better survival.

This sequence joins TRBV6-5 and TRBJ1-2; D uncertain. The specimen comprised PBMCs, sampled around atezolizumab (anti-PD-L1) treatment. The sequence derives from a man in his sixties with urothelial cancer. The CDR3, as DNA: TGTGCCAGCAGCCAAATGAACTCCCCCGGTGGCTACACCTTC. Amino acids: CASSQMNSPGGYTF.